Below, 13 T cell receptor beta chains from the same sample are listed, as sequenced in a study of T-cell memory formation after mild COVID-19. Using its own MiXCR run on the 5' RACE reads, TCRdb lists one record per CDR3 protein. The sample has tens of thousands of distinct CDR3 sequences; about 13% are singletons. The sample comprised PBMCs or a T cell subset sorted from them (not recorded which). All receptors come from an adult woman who had mild COVID-19 (a few samples of this study predate the infection). Cell type and time point are not known.

This clonotype came up a few times. CDR3 sequence (DNA): TGTGCCAGCAGTGAGACAGGGGGCAGTTACGAGCAGTACTTC. Encoded protein: CASSETGGSYEQYF. This chain links TRBV6-1 with TRBJ2-7, with 10 positions matching TRBD1. Trimming at V came to 3 bases and at J to 4 bases, leaving 3 bases not matched to a gene. The CDR3 contains 14 residues. Germline V gene lookup returns CDR1 MNHNS and CDR2 SASEGT.

This clonotype was picked up a small number of times. The V and J genes are TRBV27 and TRBJ2-7; TRBD1 is a possible D gene (6 bases). The CDR3 has 13 residues. V was pared by 5 bases and J by 5 bases, with 13 bases between. Per the germline V gene, CDR1 is MNHEY and CDR2 is SMNVEV (reference sequence). The CDR3 spells CASSLTGYHEQYF. The CDR3 DNA follows: TGTGCCAGCAGTCTCACAGGGTACCACGAGCAGTACTTC.

The chain links TRBV29-1 to TRBJ2-1; 10 bases match TRBD2. Germline CDR1 SQVTM, CDR2 ANQGSEA. The length of the CDR3 is 15 residues. V dropped 4 bases and J dropped 6; count of bases not matched to a gene: 9. The CDR3 sequence is CSVVLAGESGNEQFF. CDR3 sequence (DNA): TGCAGCGTTGTTCTAGCGGGAGAATCGGGCAATGAGCAGTTCTTC.

The V gene is TRBV6-2 or TRBV6-3, the J gene TRBJ2-1; 11 bases map to TRBD2. Trimming took 4 bases from V and 6 from J; bases not matched to a gene: 2. CDR3 length: 14 residues. Germline loops: CDR1 MNHEY, CDR2 SVGEGT. The CDR3 nucleotides are TGTGCCAGCAGTTTTAGCGGGGGGGCCAATGAGCAGTTCTTC. Protein product: CASSFSGGANEQFF.

This clonotype was seen a handful of times. The rearrangement links TRBV7-9 to TRBJ1-2; D remains unclear. This CDR3 comprises 14 residues. Germline CDR1 SEHNR, CDR2 FQNEAQ (reference sequence). Trimming removed 0 bases at V and 6 bases at J, with 11 bases between. The CDR3 DNA is TGTGCCAGCAGCTTAGCTTCAAGAAAACATGGCTACACCTTC. Its protein product is CASSLASRKHGYTF. The full variable domain, rest sourced from reference TRBV7-9 and TRBJ1-2, is DTGVSQNPRHKITKRGQNVTFRCDPISEHNRLYWYRQTLGQGPEFLTYFQNEAQLEKSRLLSDRFSAERPKGSFSTLEIQRTEQGDSAMYLCASSLASRKHGYTFGSGTRLTVV.

This clonotype was found many times. The rearrangement uses TRBV5-1 and TRBJ2-1; D perhaps matches TRBD2 (5 bases). V was pared by 4 bases and J by 8 bases, with 19 bases between. Germline CDR1 reads SGHRS; CDR2 reads YFSETQ. The CDR3 is made up of 15 amino acids. CDR3: CASSRSLESFDEQFF. The CDR3 nucleotides are TGCGCCAGCAGCAGGTCACTAGAGTCATTCGATGAGCAGTTCTTC.

The CDR3 here is CASETQGRETQYF. The CDR3, as DNA: TGTGCTAGTGAAACTCAGGGACGGGAGACCCAGTACTTC. The chain carries TRBV12-5 and TRBJ2-5; D is possibly TRBD1 or TRBD2 (5 bases each). V was shortened by 7 bases and J by 5 bases, with 14 bases between the two germline ends. This CDR3 comprises 13 residues. Germline loops: CDR1 LGHNT, CDR2 FRNRAP.

This chain joins TRBV7-9 and TRBJ2-3; tentatively, D is TRBD2 (6 bases). Trimming took 5 bases from V and 2 from J, leaving 23 bases between them. The germline gives CDR1 SEHNR, CDR2 FQNEAQ (reference sequence). This CDR3 spans 18 amino acids. The CDR3 spells CASSPTGGTAWDTDTQYF. CDR3 nucleotide sequence: TGTGCCAGCAGCCCCACGGGTGGGACTGCATGGGACACAGATACGCAGTATTTT.

This clonotype was picked up many times. The chain combines TRBV5-8 with TRBJ2-1, with D possibly being TRBD2 (6 bases). Germline loops: CDR1 SGHTS, CDR2 YDEGEE. The V end lost 1 base, the J end lost 2 bases, and 13 bases lay between the germline ends. CDR3 length: 16 amino acids. CDR3 sequence: CASSLSVGGTYNEQFF. The CDR3 DNA follows: TGTGCCAGCAGCTTGTCTGTGGGAGGAACCTACAATGAGCAGTTCTTC. Supplemented by reference TRBV5-8 and TRBJ2-1, the full variable domain reads EAGVTQSPTHLIKTRGQQATLRCSPISGHTSVYWYQQALGLGLQFLLWYDEGEERNRGNFPPRFSGRQFPNYSSELNVNALELEDSALYLCASSLSVGGTYNEQFFGPGTRLTVL.

This clonotype was counted between two and nine times. The chain links TRBV27 to TRBJ2-7, with D possibly matching TRBD1 (5 bases). CDR1 MNHEY and CDR2 SMNVEV come from the germline V gene (reference sequence). The ends were cut back, 2 bases at V and 3 bases at J, with 11 bases in the middle. The CDR3 extends over 14 amino acids. The CDR3 loop is CASSLRAGRYEQYF. Written as DNA, the CDR3 is TGTGCCAGCAGTTTACGGGCAGGGCGCTACGAGCAGTACTTC.

The V gene is TRBV7-9, the J gene TRBJ2-1; either TRBD1 or TRBD2 may fit D (6 bases each). The V gene lost 1 base and the J gene lost 2 bases, with 18 bases spanning the gap. The CDR3 length is 18 residues. The germline CDR1 and CDR2 sequences are SEHNR and FQNEAQ (reference sequence). The CDR3 nucleotides read TGTGCCAGCAGCTTAGAGGGTCTAGCGTGGGGGCCCTACAATGAGCAGTTCTTC. Translating it yields CASSLEGLAWGPYNEQFF.

This clonotype was detected ten times or more. The V gene is TRBV4-3, the J gene TRBJ2-2; 7 bases align to TRBD2. The CDR3 sequence is 17 residues long. V shed 0 bases, J shed 6 bases, and the junction held 10 bases outside the gene matches. Germline V lookup: CDR1 LGHNA, CDR2 YSLEER. The CDR3 protein is CASSQDSRGRWAGELFF. The CDR3 DNA sequence: TGCGCCAGCAGCCAAGATTCTCGCGGGAGATGGGCCGGGGAGCTGTTTTTT.

The chain's CDR3 is CASSAPRSYEQYF. The CDR3 bases are TGTGCCAGCAGTGCCCCCAGGAGTTACGAGCAGTACTTC. V gene TRBV12-3 or TRBV12-4 combines with J gene TRBJ2-7; no clear D. V lost 5 bases, J lost 4 bases, and 12 bases lay in between. The CDR3 totals 13 residues.